This TCR beta chain was found in a study of cytomegalovirus exposure and HLA in healthy donors. Broader study findings: In a later analysis, TCR beta V- and J-gene trimming was associated with a missense DCLRE1C variant.

J gave up 1 base and V 6 bases, and 6 bases lay outside the gene matches. Germline values: CDR1 MNHNY, CDR2 SVGAGI (reference sequence). This CDR3 is built from 14 residues. The PCR made use of 60 Vbeta and 13 Jbeta primers. The repertoire was sequenced with immunoSEQ multiplex PCR; TCRdb's copy has only in-frame clones and lacks some. The sample carries over 75,000 clones, about 89% recorded once. Worth noting for this clone: Its specificity is unknown.

The chain has TRBV6-6 and TRBJ2-7; 7 bases fit TRBD1. Sample: PBMCs. The receptor's source is a man between 25 and 39 years old in good health and CMV-seropositive. The CDR3 region is CASRRQGDSYEQYF. DNA of the CDR3: TGTGCCAGCAGGCGACAGGGAGATTCCTACGAGCAGTACTTC.